This T cell receptor beta chain was documented in a study of cytomegalovirus exposure and HLA in healthy donors. This clone appeared many times. Germline-derived CDR1 and CDR2 are SGHRS and YFSETQ. The CDR3 has 14 residues. Trimming removed 4 bases at V and 2 bases at J, with 13 bases between. Measured with immunoSEQ multiplex PCR; TCRdb has only the in-frame clones, and not every one. The sample lists about 180,000 clones; about 89% were seen once. The source is a man in his late teens or twenties in good health and CMV-seropositive. The V gene is TRBV5-1, the J gene TRBJ2-7; perhaps TRBD1 as D (5 bases). The specimen was PBMCs. The DNA for the CDR3 is TGCGCCAGCAGCCCAGGGCCGTTCGCCTACGAGCAGTACTTC. Translation gives CASSPGPFAYEQYF.